This note documents a single T cell receptor beta chain sequence. The data originate from a study of shared clonotypes between healthy human individuals. Whole-study context: Researchers assigned three CD4 naive, three CD4 memory, two CD8 naive and one CD8 memory plate to each donor.

Repertoires were generated with immunoSEQ multiplex PCR, while TCRdb's copy carries only in-frame clones and drops some. This table holds over 1.5 million clones, approximately 98% found once. This CDR3 is 15 amino acids long. V was shortened by 7 bases and J by 5 bases, with 18 bases between the two germline ends. Germline assignment: CDR1 LNHDA and CDR2 SQIVND (reference sequence). The TCR sequence derives from a man aged 25-40 years in good health. The chain joins TRBV19 to TRBJ1-5, with D possibly being TRBD1 (6 bases). The sequencing input was naive CD4+ T cells sorted from blood. Subset described: CD45RA+ positively selected. The CDR3 DNA reads as TGTGCCAGTACACGCCTGACAGGTTGGGATCAGCCCCAGCATTTT. It specifies CASTRLTGWDQPQHF.